This paragraph reports one TCR beta chain. Its antigen is unknown. They isolated at least 7 million PBMCs from each sample. The data derive from a study of blood T cells in healthy people across ages. At the level of the study: For every two T cells, template switching captured about one barcoded beta molecule. Findings of the study overall: Naive CD4+ cell counts and diversity both ran higher in long-lived than in aged donors. In older individuals, TCR beta diversity per million T cells was lower, falling roughly linearly with age.

A J-beta primer mix and a sample-barcoded 5' primer were used in a second PCR of about 6 to 12 cycles. TCRdb passed the 5' RACE reads through MiXCR, listing each CDR3 protein once. The sample records some 370,000 distinct CDR3 sequences, roughly half being singletons. V dropped 2 bases and J dropped 2 bases, with 10 bases sitting between them. The CDR3 runs 14 residues. The germline gives CDR1 MNHNS, CDR2 SASEGT. The V call is TRBV6-1, the J call TRBJ2-7; D is unclear. The receptor's source is a man aged 55 to 70 in good health. Input material: blood. The CDR3 DNA follows: TGTGCCAGCAGTGAAAGAGACGCGGCCTACGAGCAGTACTTC. Translated: CASSERDAAYEQYF.